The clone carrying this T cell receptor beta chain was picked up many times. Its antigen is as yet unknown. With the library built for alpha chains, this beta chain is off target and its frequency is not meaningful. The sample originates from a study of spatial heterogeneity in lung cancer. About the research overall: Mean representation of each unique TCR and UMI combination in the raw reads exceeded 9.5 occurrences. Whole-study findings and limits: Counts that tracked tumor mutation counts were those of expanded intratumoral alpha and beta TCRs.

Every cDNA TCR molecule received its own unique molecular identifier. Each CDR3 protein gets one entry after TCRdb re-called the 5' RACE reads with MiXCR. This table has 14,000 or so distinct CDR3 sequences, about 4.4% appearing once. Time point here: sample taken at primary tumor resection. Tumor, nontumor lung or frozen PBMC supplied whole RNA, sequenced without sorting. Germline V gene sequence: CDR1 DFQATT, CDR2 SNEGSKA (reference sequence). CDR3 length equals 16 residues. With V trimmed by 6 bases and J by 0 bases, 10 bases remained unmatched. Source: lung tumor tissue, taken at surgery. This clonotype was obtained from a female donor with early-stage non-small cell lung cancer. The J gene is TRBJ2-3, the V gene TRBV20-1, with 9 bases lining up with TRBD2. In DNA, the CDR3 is TGCAGTGCCGTTAGAAGCGGGGGGCCTAGCACAGATACGCAGTATTTT. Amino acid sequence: CSAVRSGGPSTDTQYF.